A selection of T cell receptor beta chains follows, all from one sample in a study of beta chain features in type 1 diabetes. TCRdb keeps only in-frame clones here, not all; method: immunoSEQ multiplex PCR. The repertoire consists of around 97,000 clones, with approximately 30% occurring once and the leading ten covering 0.5% to 0.55%. Sequenced material: central memory CD4+ T cells from blood. The receptors here all came from a woman between 18 and 29 years old with type 1 diabetes. Both conserved end residues are part of each CDR3. The D gene is left open where the match is weak. The size entry is marked missing in some rows and otherwise reads once, few, many or a size class.

v_call: TRBV11-3
clone_size: -
d_call: -
j_call: TRBJ2-1
cdr3_nt: TGTGCCAGCAGCTTGACCCTAGCGTACAATGAGCAGTTCTTC
cdr3_aa: CASSLTLAYNEQFF

v_call: TRBV15
clone_size: few
d_call: TRBD1
j_call: TRBJ2-1
cdr3_nt: TGTGCCACCAGCAGAGATTCCCCCCGGGACAGGGGAATGTATGAGCAGTTCTTC
cdr3_aa: CATSRDSPRDRGMYEQFF

v_call: TRBV27
clone_size: few
d_call: -
j_call: TRBJ2-5
cdr3_nt: TGTGCCAGCAGTTTATCCCAGGGAGAGACCCAGTACTTC
cdr3_aa: CASSLSQGETQYF

v_call: TRBV28
clone_size: -
d_call: TRBD1
j_call: TRBJ1-1
cdr3_nt: TGTGCCAGCAGTTTGACAGGGGGCAGGACTGAAGCTTTCTTT
cdr3_aa: CASSLTGGRTEAFF

v_call: TRBV5-1
clone_size: few
d_call: TRBD1
j_call: TRBJ1-1
cdr3_nt: TGCGCCAGCATTAAGGGGGCAGAGGGCACTGAAGCTTTCTTT
cdr3_aa: CASIKGAEGTEAFF

v_call: TRBV5-1
clone_size: -
d_call: TRBD2
j_call: TRBJ2-1
cdr3_nt: TGCGCCAGCAGCCCTCAAGGGACTAGCGAGGCTTCGCAGTTCTTC
cdr3_aa: CASSPQGTSEASQFF

v_call: TRBV7-8
clone_size: few
d_call: TRBD2
j_call: TRBJ2-5
cdr3_nt: TGTGCCAGCAGCCGGAACCCTATAGCGGGAGGGCGGGGAAAAGAGACCCAGTACTTC
cdr3_aa: CASSRNPIAGGRGKETQYF

v_call: TRBV11-2
clone_size: few
d_call: TRBD1
j_call: TRBJ2-1
cdr3_nt: TGTGCCAGCAGCTTACAAATGGGACAGTCCTACAATGAGCAGTTCTTC
cdr3_aa: CASSLQMGQSYNEQFF

v_call: TRBV6-6
clone_size: few
d_call: -
j_call: TRBJ1-2
cdr3_nt: TGTGCCAGCAGTGCAAGTCCAGCTAACTATGGCTACACCTTC
cdr3_aa: CASSASPANYGYTF

v_call: TRBV11-3
clone_size: -
d_call: TRBD1
j_call: TRBJ1-2
cdr3_nt: TGTGCCAGCAGCGCTGGACAGGGTTCCTACGGCTACACCTTC
cdr3_aa: CASSAGQGSYGYTF

v_call: TRBV2
clone_size: once
d_call: -
j_call: TRBJ2-5
cdr3_nt: TGTGCCAGCTCTGGGGCAGCCATGGGGGGGACCCAGTACTTC
cdr3_aa: CASSGAAMGGTQYF

v_call: TRBV7-2
clone_size: -
d_call: -
j_call: TRBJ2-4
cdr3_nt: TGTGCCAGCAGCTACCAGGGGTTAACCAAAAACATTCAGTACTTC
cdr3_aa: CASSYQGLTKNIQYF

v_call: TRBV19
clone_size: -
d_call: -
j_call: TRBJ2-5
cdr3_nt: TGTGCCAGTTCTCCGGGGACAAAAGCGACCCAGTACTTC
cdr3_aa: CASSPGTKATQYF

v_call: TRBV29-1
clone_size: -
d_call: -
j_call: TRBJ1-2
cdr3_nt: TGCAGCGTTGAAGGGCGGGGAGCGAACTATGGCTACACCTTC
cdr3_aa: CSVEGRGANYGYTF

v_call: TRBV4-1
clone_size: -
d_call: TRBD1
j_call: TRBJ2-2
cdr3_nt: TGCGCCAGCAGCCCTGGGACAGGAAGAACCTTGCAGGGGGAGCTGTTTTTT
cdr3_aa: CASSPGTGRTLQGELFF

v_call: TRBV5-4
clone_size: many
d_call: -
j_call: TRBJ1-4
cdr3_nt: TGTGCCAGCAGCTTCGGCGGGGGCGGTGAAAAACTGTTTTTT
cdr3_aa: CASSFGGGGEKLFF

v_call: TRBV18
clone_size: -
d_call: TRBD1
j_call: TRBJ1-2
cdr3_nt: TGTGCCAGCTCACTGGGACAGGACAACTATGGCTACACCTTC
cdr3_aa: CASSLGQDNYGYTF

v_call: TRBV25-1
clone_size: -
d_call: TRBD1
j_call: TRBJ2-7
cdr3_nt: TGTGCCAGCAGTGGGGAAGGGGGCACCGATACCTACGAGCAGTACTTC
cdr3_aa: CASSGEGGTDTYEQYF

v_call: TRBV28
clone_size: -
d_call: -
j_call: TRBJ2-1
cdr3_nt: TGTGCCAGCAGTCCTCACAGTACCAATGAGCAGTTCTTC
cdr3_aa: CASSPHSTNEQFF

v_call: TRBV5-1
clone_size: few
d_call: -
j_call: TRBJ2-2
cdr3_nt: TGCGCCAGCAGCTACGACGGGACAAACACCGGGGAGCTGTTTTTT
cdr3_aa: CASSYDGTNTGELFF

v_call: TRBV7-2
clone_size: -
d_call: -
j_call: TRBJ1-5
cdr3_nt: TGTGCCAGCAGCTTAGTGGCCGCTAGCAATCAGCCCCAGCATTTT
cdr3_aa: CASSLVAASNQPQHF

v_call: TRBV28
clone_size: few
d_call: -
j_call: TRBJ2-3
cdr3_nt: TGTGCCAGCAGTTTTCCCCTTCTGATTCGAGGGAGCACAGATACGCAGTATTTT
cdr3_aa: CASSFPLLIRGSTDTQYF

v_call: TRBV11-2
clone_size: -
d_call: TRBD2
j_call: TRBJ2-3
cdr3_nt: TGTGCCAGCAGCGCGGCGGGACTAGCGACGCAGTATTTT
cdr3_aa: CASSAAGLATQYF

v_call: TRBV7-9
clone_size: -
d_call: -
j_call: TRBJ1-4
cdr3_nt: TGTGCCAGCAGCTCTGCAACTAATGAAAAACTGTTTTTT
cdr3_aa: CASSSATNEKLFF

v_call: TRBV7-9
clone_size: -
d_call: -
j_call: TRBJ1-3
cdr3_nt: TGTGCCAGCAGGCCAGGGTTCTCTGGAAACACCATATATTTT
cdr3_aa: CASRPGFSGNTIYF

v_call: TRBV4-1
clone_size: -
d_call: -
j_call: TRBJ2-2
cdr3_nt: TGCGCCAGCAGCCAAGAGGGGCCCAACACCGGGGAGCTGTTTTTT
cdr3_aa: CASSQEGPNTGELFF

v_call: TRBV5-1
clone_size: -
d_call: -
j_call: TRBJ2-5
cdr3_nt: TGCGCCAGCAGCTTGGCCGGAGGGAAAGAGACCCAGTACTTC
cdr3_aa: CASSLAGGKETQYF

v_call: TRBV19
clone_size: -
d_call: -
j_call: TRBJ2-4
cdr3_nt: TGTGCCAGTAGTCTCCGGGCGGAAAAGGGGGCCAAAAACATTCAGTACTTC
cdr3_aa: CASSLRAEKGAKNIQYF

v_call: TRBV9
clone_size: -
d_call: TRBD2
j_call: TRBJ2-1
cdr3_nt: TGTGCCAGCAGCGTAGGGGAAGCGGGATCCTACAATGAGCAGTTCTTC
cdr3_aa: CASSVGEAGSYNEQFF

v_call: TRBV30
clone_size: -
d_call: -
j_call: TRBJ2-5
cdr3_nt: TGTGCCTGGGGAGGGGGAGGGACGGAGACCCAGTACTTC
cdr3_aa: CAWGGGGTETQYF

v_call: TRBV6-5
clone_size: once
d_call: TRBD2
j_call: TRBJ2-3
cdr3_nt: TGTGCCAGCAAACCGCGGGAGGCGGGGACAGATACGCAGTATTTT
cdr3_aa: CASKPREAGTDTQYF

v_call: TRBV10-3
clone_size: few
d_call: TRBD1
j_call: TRBJ2-2
cdr3_nt: TGTGCCATCAAGGGACAGATCGCGGACACCGGGGAGCTGTTTTTT
cdr3_aa: CAIKGQIADTGELFF